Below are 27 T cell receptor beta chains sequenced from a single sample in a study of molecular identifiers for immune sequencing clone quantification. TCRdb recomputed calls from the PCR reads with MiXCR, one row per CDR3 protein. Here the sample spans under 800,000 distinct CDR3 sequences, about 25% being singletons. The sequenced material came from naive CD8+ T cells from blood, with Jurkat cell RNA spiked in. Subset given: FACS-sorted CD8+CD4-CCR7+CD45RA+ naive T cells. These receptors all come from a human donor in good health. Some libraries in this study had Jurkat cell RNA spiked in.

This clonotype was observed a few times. CDR3 protein: CASSFVQDRLYEQYF. The CDR3, as DNA: TGTGCCAGCAGTTTTGTACAGGACCGTTTGTACGAGCAGTACTTC. The chain carries TRBV27 and TRBJ2-7; possibly TRBD1 for D (5 bases). The CDR3 runs 15 residues. Trimming cost V 3 bases and J 4 bases, with 16 bases left between them. Germline assignment: CDR1 MNHEY and CDR2 SMNVEV (reference sequence).

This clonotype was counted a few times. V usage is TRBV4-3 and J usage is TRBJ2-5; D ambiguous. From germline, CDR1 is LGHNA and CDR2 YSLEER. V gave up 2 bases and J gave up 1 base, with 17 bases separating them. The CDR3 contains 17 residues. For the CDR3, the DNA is TGCGCCAGCAGCCAATCGGGCCCCCGGGCTACCCAAGAGACCCAGTACTTC. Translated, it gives CASSQSGPRATQETQYF.

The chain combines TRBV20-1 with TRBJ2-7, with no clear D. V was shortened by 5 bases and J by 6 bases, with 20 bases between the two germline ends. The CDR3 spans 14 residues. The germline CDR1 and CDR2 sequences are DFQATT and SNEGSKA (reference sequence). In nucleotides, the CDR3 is TGCAGTGCTCCCCTCCTAGGGCAGGTAGGCGAGCAGTACTTC. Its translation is CSAPLLGQVGEQYF.

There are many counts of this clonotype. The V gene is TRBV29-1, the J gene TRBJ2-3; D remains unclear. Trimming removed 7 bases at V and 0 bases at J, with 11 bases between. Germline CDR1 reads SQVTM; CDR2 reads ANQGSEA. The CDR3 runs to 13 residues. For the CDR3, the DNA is TGCAGCGCTCTAGGAGCTAGCACAGATACGCAGTATTTT. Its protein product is CSALGASTDTQYF.

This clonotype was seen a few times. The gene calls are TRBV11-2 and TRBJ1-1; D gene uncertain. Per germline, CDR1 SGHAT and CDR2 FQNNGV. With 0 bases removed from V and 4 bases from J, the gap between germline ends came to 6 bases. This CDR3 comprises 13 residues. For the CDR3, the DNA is TGTGCCAGCAGCTTAGAAGCAGGCACTGAAGCTTTCTTT. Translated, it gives CASSLEAGTEAFF.

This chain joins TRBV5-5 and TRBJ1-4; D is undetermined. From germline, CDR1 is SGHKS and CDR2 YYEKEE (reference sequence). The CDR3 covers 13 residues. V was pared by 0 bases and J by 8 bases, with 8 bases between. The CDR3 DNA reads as TGTGCCAGCAGCTTGGGGGTTGGCGAAAAACTGTTTTTT. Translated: CASSLGVGEKLFF.

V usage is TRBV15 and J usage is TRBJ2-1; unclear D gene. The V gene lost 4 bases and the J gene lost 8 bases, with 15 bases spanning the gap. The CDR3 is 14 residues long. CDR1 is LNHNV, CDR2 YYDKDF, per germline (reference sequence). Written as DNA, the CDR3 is TGTGCCACCAGCACCGGACGTTGGAGCGATGAGCAGTTCTTC. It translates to CATSTGRWSDEQFF.

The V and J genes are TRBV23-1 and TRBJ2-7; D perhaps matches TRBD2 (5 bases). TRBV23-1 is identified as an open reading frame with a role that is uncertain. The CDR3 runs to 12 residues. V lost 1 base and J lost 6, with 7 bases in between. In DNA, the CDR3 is TGCGCCAGCAGTCAATTAGAGGGCGAGCAGTACTTC. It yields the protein CASSQLEGEQYF.

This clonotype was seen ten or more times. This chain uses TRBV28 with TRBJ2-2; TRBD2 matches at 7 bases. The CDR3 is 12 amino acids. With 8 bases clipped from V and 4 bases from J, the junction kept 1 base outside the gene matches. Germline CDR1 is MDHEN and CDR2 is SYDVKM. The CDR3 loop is CASREVTGELFF. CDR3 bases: TGTGCCAGCCGGGAGGTCACCGGGGAGCTGTTTTTT. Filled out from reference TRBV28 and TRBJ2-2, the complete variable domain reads DVKVTQSSRYLVKRTGEKVFLECVQDMDHENMFWYRQDPGLGLRLIYFSYDVKMKEKGDIPEGYSVSREKKERFSLILESASTNQTSMYLCASREVTGELFFGEGSRLTVL.

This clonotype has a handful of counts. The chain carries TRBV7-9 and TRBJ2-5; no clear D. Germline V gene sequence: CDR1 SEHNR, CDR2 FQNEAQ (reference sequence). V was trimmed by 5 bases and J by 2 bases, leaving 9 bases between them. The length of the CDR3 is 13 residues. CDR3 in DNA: TGTGCCAGCAGCCGGTTAGGGCAAGAGACCCAGTACTTC. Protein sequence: CASSRLGQETQYF.

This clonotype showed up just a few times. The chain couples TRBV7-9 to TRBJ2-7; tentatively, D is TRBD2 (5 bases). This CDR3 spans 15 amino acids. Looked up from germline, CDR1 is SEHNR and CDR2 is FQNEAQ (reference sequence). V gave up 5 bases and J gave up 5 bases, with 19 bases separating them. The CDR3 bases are TGTGCCAGCAGCCCCGGTTTCGGGATGGACCACGAGCAGTACTTC. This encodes CASSPGFGMDHEQYF.

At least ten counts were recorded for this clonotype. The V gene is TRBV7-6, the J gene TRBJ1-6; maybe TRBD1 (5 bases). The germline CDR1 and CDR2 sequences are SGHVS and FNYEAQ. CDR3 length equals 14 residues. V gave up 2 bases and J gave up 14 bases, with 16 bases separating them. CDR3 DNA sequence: TGTGCCAGCAGCTTAAATCCCCAGGACATCGCCCTCCACTTT. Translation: CASSLNPQDIALHF. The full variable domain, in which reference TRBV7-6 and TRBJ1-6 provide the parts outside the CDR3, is GAGVSQSPRYKVTKRGQDVALRCDPISGHVSLYWYRQALGQGPEFLTYFNYEAQQDKSGLPNDRFSAERPEGSISTLTIQRTEQRDSAMYRCASSLNPQDIALHFGNGTRLTVT.

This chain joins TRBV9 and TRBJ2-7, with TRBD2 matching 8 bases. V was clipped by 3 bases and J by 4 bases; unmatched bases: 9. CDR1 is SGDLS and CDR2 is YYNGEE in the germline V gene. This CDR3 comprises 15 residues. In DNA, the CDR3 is TGTGCCAGCAGCGGAGGGGGACTAGGATCTTACGAGCAGTACTTC. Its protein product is CASSGGGLGSYEQYF. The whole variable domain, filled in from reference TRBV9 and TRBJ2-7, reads DSGVTQTPKHLITATGQRVTLRCSPRSGDLSVYWYQQSLDQGLQFLIQYYNGEERAKGNILERFSAQQFPDLHSELNLSSLELGDSALYFCASSGGGLGSYEQYFGPGTRLTVT.

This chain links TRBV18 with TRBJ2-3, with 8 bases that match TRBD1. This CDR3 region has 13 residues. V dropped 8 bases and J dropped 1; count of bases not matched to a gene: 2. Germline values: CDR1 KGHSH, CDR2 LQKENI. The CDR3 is CASADRGTDTQYF. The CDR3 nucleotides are TGTGCCAGCGCGGACAGGGGCACAGATACGCAGTATTTT.

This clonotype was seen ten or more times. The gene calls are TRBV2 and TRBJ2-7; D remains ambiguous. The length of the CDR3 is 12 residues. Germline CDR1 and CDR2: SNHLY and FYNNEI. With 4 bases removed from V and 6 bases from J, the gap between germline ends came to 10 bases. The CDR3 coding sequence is TGTGCCAGCAGTGGGACCTTCGGCGAGCAGTACTTC. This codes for CASSGTFGEQYF.

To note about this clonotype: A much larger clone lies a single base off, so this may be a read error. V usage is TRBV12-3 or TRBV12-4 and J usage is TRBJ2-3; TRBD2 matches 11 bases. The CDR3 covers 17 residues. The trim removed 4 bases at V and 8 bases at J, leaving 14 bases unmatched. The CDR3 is CASSSTIAGGPRGTQYF. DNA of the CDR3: TGTGCCAGCAGTTCCACTATAGCGGGGGGGCCAAGAGGTACGCAGTATTTT.

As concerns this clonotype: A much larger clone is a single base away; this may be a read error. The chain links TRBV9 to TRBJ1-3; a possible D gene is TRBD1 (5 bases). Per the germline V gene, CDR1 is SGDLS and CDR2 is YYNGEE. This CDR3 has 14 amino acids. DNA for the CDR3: TGTGCCAGCAGCGTAGAAGGGGCAGGAAGCACCATATATTTT. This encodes CASSVEGAGSTIYF.

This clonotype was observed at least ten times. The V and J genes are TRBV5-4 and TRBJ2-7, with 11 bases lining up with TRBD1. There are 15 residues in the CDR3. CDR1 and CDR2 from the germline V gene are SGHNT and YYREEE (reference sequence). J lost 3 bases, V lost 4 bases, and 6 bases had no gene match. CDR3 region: CASSPSGTGGYEQYF. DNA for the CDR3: TGTGCCAGCAGCCCCTCCGGGACAGGGGGCTACGAGCAGTACTTC.

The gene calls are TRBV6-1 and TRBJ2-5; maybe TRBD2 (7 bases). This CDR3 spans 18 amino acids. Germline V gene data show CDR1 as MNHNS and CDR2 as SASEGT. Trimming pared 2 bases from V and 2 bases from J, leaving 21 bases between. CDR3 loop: CASSEMGRSGGLQETQYF. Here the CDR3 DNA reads TGTGCCAGCAGTGAAATGGGCAGGTCGGGGGGCCTGCAAGAGACCCAGTACTTC.

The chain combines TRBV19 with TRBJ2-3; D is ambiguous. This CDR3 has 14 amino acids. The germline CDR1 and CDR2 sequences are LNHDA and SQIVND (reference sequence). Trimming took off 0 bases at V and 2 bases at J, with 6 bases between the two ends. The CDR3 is CASSIDGPTDTQYF. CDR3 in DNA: TGTGCCAGTAGTATAGACGGCCCCACAGATACGCAGTATTTT.

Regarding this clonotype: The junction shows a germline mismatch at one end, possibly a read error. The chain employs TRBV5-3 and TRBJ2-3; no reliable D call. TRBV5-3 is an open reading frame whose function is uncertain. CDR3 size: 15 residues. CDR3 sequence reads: CASSLAFRSTDTLYF. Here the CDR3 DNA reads TGTGCCAGCAGCTTGGCTTTCAGAAGCACAGATACGCTGTATTTT.

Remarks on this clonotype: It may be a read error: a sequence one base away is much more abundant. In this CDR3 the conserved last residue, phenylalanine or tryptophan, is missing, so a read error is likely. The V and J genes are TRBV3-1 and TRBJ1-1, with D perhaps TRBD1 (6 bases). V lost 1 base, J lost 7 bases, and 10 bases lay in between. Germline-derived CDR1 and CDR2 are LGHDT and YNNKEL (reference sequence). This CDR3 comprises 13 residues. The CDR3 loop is CASSQAGEVEAFV. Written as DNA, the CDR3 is TGTGCCAGCAGCCAAGCAGGGGAGGTTGAAGCTTTCGTT.

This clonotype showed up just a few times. The CDR3 sequence is CASSTRDRGAEAFF. In DNA, the CDR3 is TGTGCCAGCAGTACCCGGGACAGGGGAGCTGAAGCTTTCTTT. The rearrangement uses TRBV6-6 and TRBJ1-1; 10 bases are shared with TRBD1. Trimming removed 5 bases from V and 6 bases from J; junction bases left unmatched: 6. CDR3 length: 14 residues. Germline CDR1 MNHNY, CDR2 SVGAGI (reference sequence).

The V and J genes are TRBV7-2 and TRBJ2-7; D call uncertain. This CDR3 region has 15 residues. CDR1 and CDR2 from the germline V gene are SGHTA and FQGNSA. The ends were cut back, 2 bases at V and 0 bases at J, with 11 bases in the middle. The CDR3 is CASSLISRFSYEQYF. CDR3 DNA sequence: TGTGCCAGCAGCTTAATCTCCAGGTTCTCCTACGAGCAGTACTTC.

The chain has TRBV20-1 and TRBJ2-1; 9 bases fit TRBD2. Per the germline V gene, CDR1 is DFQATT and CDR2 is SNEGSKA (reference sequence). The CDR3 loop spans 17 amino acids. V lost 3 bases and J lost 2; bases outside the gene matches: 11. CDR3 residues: CSARDPSGAVTYNEQFF. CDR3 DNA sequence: TGCAGTGCTAGGGATCCTAGCGGGGCAGTGACCTACAATGAGCAGTTCTTC.

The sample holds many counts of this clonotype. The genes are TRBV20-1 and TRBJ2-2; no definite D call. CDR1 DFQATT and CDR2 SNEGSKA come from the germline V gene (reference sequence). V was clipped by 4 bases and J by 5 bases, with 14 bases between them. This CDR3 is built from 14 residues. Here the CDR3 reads CSANGFQGTGELFF. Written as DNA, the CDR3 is TGCAGTGCTAACGGGTTCCAAGGGACCGGGGAGCTGTTTTTT.

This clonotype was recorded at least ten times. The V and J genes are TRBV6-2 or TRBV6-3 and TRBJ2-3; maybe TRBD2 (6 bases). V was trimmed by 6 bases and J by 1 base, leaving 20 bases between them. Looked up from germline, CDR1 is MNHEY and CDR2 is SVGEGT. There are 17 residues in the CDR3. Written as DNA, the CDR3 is TGTGCCAGCAGCTGGTTTCTGGAGGGGCAGGGCACAGATACGCAGTATTTT. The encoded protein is CASSWFLEGQGTDTQYF.